This T cell receptor beta chain was recovered during a study of Ad26.COV2.S vaccination and SARS-CoV-2 variants. Whole-study results and caveats: Quantification of TCR breadth and depth may have yielded underestimates of total T cell responses. Spike-specific TCR breadth was greater after Ad26.COV2.S than placebo.

Treatment in this sample: roughly 19 received Ad26.COV2.S at low or high dose, single or two shots; 5 received placebo; per-sample allocation not given. Sampling occurred on day 63 after the first vaccine or placebo injection. An adult donor aged 18-55 years was enrolled in Boston. Profiled with immunoSEQ multiplex PCR; TCRdb holds only in-frame clones, not every one. The sample lists over 400,000 clones, over 80% occurring once. As for this clone: The antigen is not known.

The ends were cut back, 4 bases at V and 6 bases at J, with 6 bases in the middle. Germline CDR1 and CDR2: MRHNA and SNTAGT. CDR3 size: 12 residues. This sequence joins TRBV6-4 and TRBJ2-2; a weak D match, TRBD2 (5 bases). This clonotype was sampled from a person between 18 and 65 years old who received the Ad26.COV2.S COVID-19 vaccine or a placebo. Specimen: peripheral blood, collected in a trial of Ad26.COV2.S vaccine versus placebo. The CDR3 sequence: CASSGESGELFF. CDR3 nucleotide sequence: TGTGCCAGCAGTGGGGAGTCCGGGGAGCTGTTTTTT.